This T cell receptor beta chain originates from a study of cytomegalovirus exposure and HLA in healthy donors. With 60 Vbeta and 13 Jbeta primers, the PCR was carried out. This table comes from immunoSEQ multiplex PCR, and its TCRdb copy is limited to in-frame clones, with some not included. The sample has under 250,000 clones, 85% seen once. Germline CDR1 is LGHNT and CDR2 is FRNRAP. V shed 6 bases and J 6 bases; nucleotides not matched to a gene: 8. This CDR3 has 16 amino acids. The chain has TRBV12-5 and TRBJ2-3, with 14 positions matching TRBD2. Material: PBMCs. The TCR originated in a woman aged 45-60 years in good health and CMV-seronegative. DNA for the CDR3: TGTGCTAGTGGATCAGGGACTAGCGGGAGTAAGGATACGCAGTATTTT. Its translation is CASGSGTSGSKDTQYF.